The 11 T cell receptor beta chains presented below share a single source sample, sequenced in a study of CXCR3-negative and CXCR3-positive naive CD8 T cells. Overall study results and limits: CXCR3-expressing naive cells carried TRB CDR3s more hydrophobic than those of CXCR3-negative naive cells.

UMI-labeled 5' RACE TRB cDNA libraries were prepared from the cells. TCRdb re-called the 5' RACE reads and catalogs CDR3 proteins one per entry, DNA excluded. This sample's clone table lists around 95,000 distinct CDR3 sequences. No antigen has been assigned to these receptors. Material: naive CXCR3+ CD8+ T cells from blood. Indicated subset: CD45RO-CCR7+CD27+CD95- naive CD8+ T cells expressing CXCR3 (TNR3+). The source is a human donor in good health. Some clones in this sample may be carry-over from other donors' samples.

The chain links TRBV29-1 to TRBJ2-1; TCRdb gives TRBD1 as the D gene, but with no DNA this cannot be confirmed. This CDR3 has 14 residues. Germline CDR1 and CDR2: SQVTM and ANQGSEA. CDR3 sequence reads: CSVGGSQIYNEQFF.

This sequence joins TRBV5-1 and TRBJ2-1. The CDR3 has 14 amino acids. CDR1 is SGHRS, CDR2 YFSETQ, per germline. The CDR3 spells CASSLSGSYNEQFF.

This sequence joins TRBV7-2 and TRBJ2-5; the TCRdb D gene call, TRBD1, has no DNA to confirm it. Germline V gene lookup returns CDR1 SGHTA and CDR2 FQGNSA. The CDR3 is made up of 14 amino acids. The CDR3 protein is CASSPRGGGETQYF.

The chain employs TRBV4-1 and TRBJ2-1; TCRdb reports TRBD2, a call that lacks DNA to check it against. Germline V gives CDR1 MGHRA, CDR2 YSYEKL. The CDR3 covers 13 residues. The CDR3 sequence: CASSHLGGGEQFF.

The chain recombines TRBV7-3 with TRBJ2-1; without DNA, the TCRdb call of TRBD2 cannot be checked. The CDR3 runs to 15 residues. Germline assignment: CDR1 SGHTA and CDR2 FQGTGA. The CDR3 reads CASSPTSGGYNEQFF.

This chain uses TRBV20-1 with TRBJ2-1; checking the TCRdb D call of TRBD2 is not possible without DNA. Germline lookup yields CDR1 DFQATT and CDR2 SNEGSKA (reference sequence). CDR3 length: 15 residues. The CDR3 sequence: CSARASGRSYNEQFF.

This chain connects TRBV12-3 or TRBV12-4 to TRBJ2-1; TCRdb indicates TRBD2, and absent DNA this call remains unverified. This CDR3 spans 16 amino acids. This CDR3 reads CASKEERGGSYNEQFF.

This chain links TRBV7-9 with TRBJ1-5; TCRdb's D call of TRBD1 is untestable without DNA. CDR3 length: 15 amino acids. Germline V gene lookup returns CDR1 SEHNR and CDR2 FQNEAQ (reference sequence). CDR3 amino acids: CASSPGQGLTQPQHF.

The CDR3: CASSSLDPRDQETQYF. The J gene is TRBJ2-5, the V gene TRBV5-1; the D call from TCRdb, TRBD2, cannot be confirmed without DNA. The length of the CDR3 is 16 residues. Germline CDR1 SGHRS, CDR2 YFSETQ. Complete variable domain (other parts from reference TRBV5-1 and TRBJ2-5): KAGVTQTPRYLIKTRGQQVTLSCSPISGHRSVSWYQQTPGQGLQFLFEYFSETQRNKGNFPGRFSGRQFSNSRSEMNVSTLELGDSALYLCASSSLDPRDQETQYFGPGTRLLVL.

Here the CDR3 reads CASSQVVNTEAFF. The chain carries TRBV4-1 and TRBJ1-1. Germline assignment: CDR1 MGHRA and CDR2 YSYEKL. CDR3 length: 13 residues.

V and J are TRBV4-3 and TRBJ1-2; TCRdb gives TRBD1 as the D gene, but with no DNA this cannot be confirmed. The CDR3 covers 15 residues. The germline V gene has CDR1 LGHNA and CDR2 YSLEER. The CDR3: CASSQEAVPDYGYTF.